This section outlines one T cell receptor (beta chain) sequence together with its context. The antigen remains unidentified. Sample barcodes and UMIs were carried by the TCR alpha and TCR beta cDNA libraries that 5'RACE generated with constant-segment primers. In TCRdb, the 5' RACE reads were re-called with MiXCR into one record per CDR3 protein. In the table there are 250,000 or so distinct CDR3 sequences, approximately 19% of which are singletons. This CDR3 is built from 17 residues. V lost 3 bases, J lost 2 bases, and 7 bases stayed unmatched. These data are taken from a study of T-cell memory formation after mild COVID-19. The overall study: TCR clusters mostly belonged to single donors.

Notes on the study in general: Chiefly within CM and EM were the contracting CD4+ clones; CD8+ ones were within EMRA. Contracting clones from day 15 to 85 showed balanced CD4/CD8; later expanders favored CD4+.

Source material: PBMCs or a T cell subset sorted from them (not recorded which). The sequence was collected from a man aged 18 to 35 who had mild COVID-19 (a few samples of this study predate the infection). Cell type and time point are not known. The V and J genes are TRBV12-3 or TRBV12-4 and TRBJ1-5; the match to TRBD1 covers 10 bases. CDR3 residues: CASSFGQGVDGNQPQHF. CDR3 DNA: TGTGCCAGCAGTTTCGGACAGGGGGTGGACGGCAATCAGCCCCAGCATTTT.